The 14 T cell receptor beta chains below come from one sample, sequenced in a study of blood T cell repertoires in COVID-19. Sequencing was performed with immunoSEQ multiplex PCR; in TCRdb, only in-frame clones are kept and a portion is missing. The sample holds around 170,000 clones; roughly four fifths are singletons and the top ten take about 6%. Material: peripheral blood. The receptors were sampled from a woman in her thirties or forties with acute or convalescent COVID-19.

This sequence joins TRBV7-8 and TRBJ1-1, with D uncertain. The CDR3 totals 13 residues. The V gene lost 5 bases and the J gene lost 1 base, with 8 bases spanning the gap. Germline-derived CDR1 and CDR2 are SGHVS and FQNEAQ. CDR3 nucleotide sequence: TGTGCCAGCAGCCGTGACAAGAACACTGAAGCTTTCTTT. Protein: CASSRDKNTEAFF.

The CDR3: CASSTTGLAGGITDTQYF. As DNA, the CDR3 is TGTGCCAGTAGTACCACAGGACTAGCGGGAGGCATCACAGATACGCAGTATTTT. The chain carries TRBV19 and TRBJ2-3, with 14 nucleotides matching TRBD2. V gave up 4 bases and J gave up 2 bases; unmatched junction bases: 8. The germline gives CDR1 LNHDA, CDR2 SQIVND (reference sequence). The CDR3 loop spans 18 amino acids.

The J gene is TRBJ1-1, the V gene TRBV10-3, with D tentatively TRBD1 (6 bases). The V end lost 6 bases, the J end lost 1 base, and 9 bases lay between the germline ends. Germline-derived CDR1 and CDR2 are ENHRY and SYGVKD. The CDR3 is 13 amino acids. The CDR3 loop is CAIRDRPNTEAFF. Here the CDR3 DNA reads TGTGCCATCAGGGACAGACCGAACACTGAAGCTTTCTTT.

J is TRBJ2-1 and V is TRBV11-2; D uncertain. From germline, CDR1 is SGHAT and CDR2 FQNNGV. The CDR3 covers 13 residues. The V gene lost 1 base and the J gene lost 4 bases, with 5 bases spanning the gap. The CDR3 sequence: CASSLASYNEQFF. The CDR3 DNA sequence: TGTGCCAGCAGCTTAGCTTCGTACAATGAGCAGTTCTTC.

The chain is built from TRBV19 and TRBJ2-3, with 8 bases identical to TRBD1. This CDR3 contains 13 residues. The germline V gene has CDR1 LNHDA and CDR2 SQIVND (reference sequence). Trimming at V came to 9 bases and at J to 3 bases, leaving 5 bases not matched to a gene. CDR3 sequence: CASRQGKTDTQYF. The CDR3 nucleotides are TGTGCCAGCCGACAGGGGAAAACAGATACGCAGTATTTT. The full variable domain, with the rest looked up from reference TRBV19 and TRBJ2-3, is DGGITQSPKYLFRKEGQNVTLSCEQNLNHDAMYWYRQDPGQGLRLIYYSQIVNDFQKGDIAEGYSVSREKKESFPLTVTSAQKNPTAFYLCASRQGKTDTQYFGPGTRLTVL.

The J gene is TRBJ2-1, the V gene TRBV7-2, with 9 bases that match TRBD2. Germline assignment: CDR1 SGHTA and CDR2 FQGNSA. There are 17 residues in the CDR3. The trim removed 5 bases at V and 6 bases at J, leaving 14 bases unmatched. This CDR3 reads CASSPQPGRGGFNEQFF. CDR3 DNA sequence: TGTGCCAGCAGCCCCCAACCTGGGCGGGGGGGCTTCAATGAGCAGTTCTTC.

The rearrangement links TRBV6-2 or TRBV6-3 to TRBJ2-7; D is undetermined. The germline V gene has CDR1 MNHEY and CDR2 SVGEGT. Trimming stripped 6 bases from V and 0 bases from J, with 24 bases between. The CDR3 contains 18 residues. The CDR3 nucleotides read TGTGCCAGCAGCCGCTCCCTCCGTGTGGCGGTGAGCTCCTACGAGCAGTACTTC. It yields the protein CASSRSLRVAVSSYEQYF.

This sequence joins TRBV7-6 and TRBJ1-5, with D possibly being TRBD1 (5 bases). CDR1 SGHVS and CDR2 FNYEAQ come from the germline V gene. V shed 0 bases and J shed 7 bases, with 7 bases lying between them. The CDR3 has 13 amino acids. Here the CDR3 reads CASSLAQGQPQHF. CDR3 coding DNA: TGTGCCAGCAGCTTAGCCCAGGGCCAGCCCCAGCATTTT.

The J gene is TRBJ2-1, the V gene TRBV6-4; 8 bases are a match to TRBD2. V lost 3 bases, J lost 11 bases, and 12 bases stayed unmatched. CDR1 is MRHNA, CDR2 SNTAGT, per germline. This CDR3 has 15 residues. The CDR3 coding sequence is TGTGCCAGCAGTGAACTCGGGGGGGCGATAAATAAGCAGTTCTTC. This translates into CASSELGGAINKQFF.

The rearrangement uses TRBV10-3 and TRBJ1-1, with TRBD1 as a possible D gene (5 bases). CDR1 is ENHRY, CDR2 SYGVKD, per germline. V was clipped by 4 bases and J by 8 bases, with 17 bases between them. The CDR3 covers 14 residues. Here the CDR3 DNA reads TGTGCCATCAGTGCCGGGGGAACAGACGAGGAAGCTTTCTTT. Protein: CAISAGGTDEEAFF.

The CDR3 sequence: CASSRNVNEQFF. DNA for the CDR3: TGTGCCAGTAGCAGGAACGTCAATGAGCAGTTCTTC. The chain recombines TRBV19 with TRBJ2-1, with unresolved D. Trimming removed 6 bases at V and 6 bases at J, with 9 bases between. This CDR3 region has 12 residues. CDR1 and CDR2 (germline): LNHDA, SQIVND (reference sequence).

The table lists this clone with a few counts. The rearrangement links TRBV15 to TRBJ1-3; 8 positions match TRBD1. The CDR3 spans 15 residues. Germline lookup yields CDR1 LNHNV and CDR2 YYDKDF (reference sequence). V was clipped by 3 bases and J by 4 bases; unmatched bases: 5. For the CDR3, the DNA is TGTGCCACCAGCAGGGACAGGGTTAGAGGAAACACCATATATTTT. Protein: CATSRDRVRGNTIYF.

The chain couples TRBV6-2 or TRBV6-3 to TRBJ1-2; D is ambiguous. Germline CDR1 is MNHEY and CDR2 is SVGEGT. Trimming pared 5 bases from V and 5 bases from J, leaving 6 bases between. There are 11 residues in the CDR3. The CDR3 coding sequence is TGTGCCAGCAGTACCAGTTATGGCTACACCTTC. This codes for CASSTSYGYTF.

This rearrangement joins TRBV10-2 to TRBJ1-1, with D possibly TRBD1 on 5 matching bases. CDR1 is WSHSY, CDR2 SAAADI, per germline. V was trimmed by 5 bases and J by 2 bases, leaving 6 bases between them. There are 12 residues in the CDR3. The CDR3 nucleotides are TGCGCCAGCAGTCAGGGAAACACTGAAGCTTTCTTT. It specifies CASSQGNTEAFF.